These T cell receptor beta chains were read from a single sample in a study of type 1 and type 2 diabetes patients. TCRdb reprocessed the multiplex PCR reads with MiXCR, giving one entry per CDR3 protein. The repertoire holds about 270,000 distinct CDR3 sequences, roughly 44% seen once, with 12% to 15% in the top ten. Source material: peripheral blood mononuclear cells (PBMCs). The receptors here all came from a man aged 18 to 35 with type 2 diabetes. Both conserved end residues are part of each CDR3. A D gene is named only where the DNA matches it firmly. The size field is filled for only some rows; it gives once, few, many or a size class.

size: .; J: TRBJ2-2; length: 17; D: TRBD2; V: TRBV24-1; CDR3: CATSDSPSGRAGEELFF; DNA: TGTGCCACCAGTGACTCCCCTAGCGGGAGAGCGGGCGAGGAGCTGTTTTTT
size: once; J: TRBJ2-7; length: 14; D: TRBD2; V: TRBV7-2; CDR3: CASSWGLAAGEQYF; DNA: TGTGCCAGCAGCTGGGGACTAGCGGCAGGGGAGCAGTACTTC
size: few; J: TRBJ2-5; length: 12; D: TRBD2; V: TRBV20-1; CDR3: CSARTSGGTQYF; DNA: TGCAGTGCTAGGACTAGCGGGGGGACCCAGTACTTC
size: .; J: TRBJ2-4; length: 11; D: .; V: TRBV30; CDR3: CAWEGGNIQYF; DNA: TGTGCCTGGGAGGGTGGGAACATTCAGTACTTC
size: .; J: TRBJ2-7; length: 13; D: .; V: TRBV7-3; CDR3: CASRGADSYEQYF; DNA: TGTGCCAGCAGAGGAGCGGACTCCTACGAGCAGTACTTC
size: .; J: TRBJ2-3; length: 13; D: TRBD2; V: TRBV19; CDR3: CATHGGGTDTQYF; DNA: TGTGCCACCCATGGGGGGGGTACAGATACGCAGTATTTT
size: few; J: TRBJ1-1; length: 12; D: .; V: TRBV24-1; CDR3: CATSEMGTEAFF; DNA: TGTGCCACCAGTGAAATGGGCACTGAAGCTTTCTTT
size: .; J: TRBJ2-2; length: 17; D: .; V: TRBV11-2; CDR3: CASSLEPLVRNTGELFF; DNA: TGTGCCAGCAGCTTAGAACCCCTGGTCAGGAACACCGGGGAGCTGTTTTTT
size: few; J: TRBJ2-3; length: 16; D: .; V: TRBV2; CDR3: CASRRPSRRGTDTQYF; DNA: TGTGCCAGCAGGAGACCATCCCGGAGGGGCACAGATACGCAGTATTTT
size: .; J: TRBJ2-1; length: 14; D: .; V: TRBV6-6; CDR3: CASTDSNRYNEQFF; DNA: TGTGCCAGCACCGACTCGAACCGCTACAATGAGCAGTTCTTC
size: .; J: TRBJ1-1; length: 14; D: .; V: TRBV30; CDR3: CAWSVSPYDTEAFF; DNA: TGTGCCTGGAGTGTAAGCCCTTATGACACTGAAGCTTTCTTT
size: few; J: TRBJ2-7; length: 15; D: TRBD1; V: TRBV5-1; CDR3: CASSFGQGRLYEQYF; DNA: TGCGCCAGCAGTTTCGGACAGGGGCGACTCTACGAGCAGTACTTC
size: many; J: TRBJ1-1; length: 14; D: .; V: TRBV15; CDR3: CATITGHRNTEAFF; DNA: TGTGCCACCATCACCGGACACCGTAACACTGAAGCTTTCTTT
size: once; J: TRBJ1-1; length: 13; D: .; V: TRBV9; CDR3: CASSLADQTKAFF; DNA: TGTGCCAGCAGCTTGGCGGACCAGACCAAAGCTTTCTTT
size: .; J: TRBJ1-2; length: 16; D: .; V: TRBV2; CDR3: CASRLSPHQGNGGYTF; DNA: TGTGCCAGCAGATTATCACCCCATCAGGGGAATGGTGGCTACACCTTC
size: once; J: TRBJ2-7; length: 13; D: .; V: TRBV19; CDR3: CASTKAGAGEQYF; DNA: TGTGCCAGTACCAAGGCCGGGGCGGGCGAGCAGTACTTC
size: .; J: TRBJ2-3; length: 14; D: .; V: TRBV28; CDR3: CASNFGASTDTQYF; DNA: TGTGCCAGCAACTTTGGGGCTAGCACAGATACGCAGTATTTT
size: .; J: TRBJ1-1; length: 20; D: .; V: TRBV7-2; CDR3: CASSYQTRDIRRGFGTEAFF; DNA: TGTGCCAGCAGTTACCAGACAAGAGACATCCGACGGGGGTTTGGCACTGAAGCTTTCTTT
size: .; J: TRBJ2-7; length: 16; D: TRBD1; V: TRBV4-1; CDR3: CASSQGFTGDGYEQYF; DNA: TGCGCCAGCAGCCAAGGGTTCACAGGGGACGGGTACGAGCAGTACTTC
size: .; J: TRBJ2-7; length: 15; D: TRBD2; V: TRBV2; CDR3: CASSVLAGGPYEQYF; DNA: TGTGCCAGCAGTGTTTTAGCGGGAGGGCCTTACGAGCAGTACTTC
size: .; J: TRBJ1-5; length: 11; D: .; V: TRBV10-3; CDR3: CAISKGETQHF; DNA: TGTGCCATCAGTAAGGGGGAGACCCAGCATTTT
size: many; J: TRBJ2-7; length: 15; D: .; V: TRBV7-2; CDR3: CASSPRQMGSYEQYF; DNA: TGTGCCAGCAGCCCCCGACAGATGGGTTCCTACGAGCAGTACTTC